This T cell receptor beta chain was found in a study of cytomegalovirus exposure and HLA in healthy donors. Study background: The Caucasian-associated ancestry cluster contained around four fifths of the roughly 370 genotyped donors.

Germline V gene lookup returns CDR1 SGHTA and CDR2 FQGNSA. The CDR3 is 14 residues long. The ends lost 5 bases at V and 6 bases at J; junction bases unmatched: 9. PCR involved 60 Vbeta and 13 Jbeta primers. Libraries were prepared by immunoSEQ multiplex PCR; TCRdb keeps only in-frame clonotypes and omits some of them. In the table there are 130,000 to 150,000 clones, 77% of which are singletons. On this clone itself: Its antigen remains unidentified.

Study-wide points: In a later analysis, the majority of CMV-associated beta chains seemingly showed HLA restriction. Among TCR sequences, most were rare, though some public TCRs appeared in many donors.

The donors were healthy bone marrow donors. This sequence originates from a woman in her 50s in good health and CMV-seronegative. The rearrangement links TRBV7-2 to TRBJ2-5, with TRBD1 identical over 7 bases. Sequencing used PBMCs. CDR3 loop: CASSPQGWGKTQYF. The CDR3 coding sequence is TGTGCCAGCAGCCCACAGGGGTGGGGGAAGACCCAGTACTTC.